The 25 T cell receptor beta chains reported below all come from one sample, sequenced in a study of blood T cell repertoires in COVID-19. Measured with immunoSEQ multiplex PCR; TCRdb has only the in-frame clones, and not every one. The table lists tens of thousands of clones, around 84% of them singletons. Source material: peripheral blood. All receptors derive from a man aged 65 to 79 with active COVID-19.

The chain is built from TRBV18 and TRBJ2-7; D call uncertain. The V end was cut by 3 bases, the J end by 5 bases, with 11 bases between. The CDR3 is made up of 13 amino acids. Looked up from germline, CDR1 is KGHSH and CDR2 is LQKENI. DNA of the CDR3: TGTGCCAGCTCACCCGCAAGACTCCACGAGCAGTACTTC. This translates into CASSPARLHEQYF.

The genes are TRBV5-4 and TRBJ2-7, with D unclear. The V end was cut by 0 bases, the J end by 1 base, with 5 bases between. CDR1 and CDR2 (germline): SGHNT, YYREEE (reference sequence). This CDR3 is 13 amino acids long. CDR3 sequence reads: CASSLGSSYEQYF. The CDR3 DNA follows: TGTGCCAGCAGCTTGGGCAGTTCCTACGAGCAGTACTTC.

This chain joins TRBV7-6 and TRBJ2-1, with 9 nucleotides matching TRBD1. After removal of 6 bases from V and 4 bases from J, the junction contained 7 bases not matched to a gene. The germline V gene has CDR1 SGHVS and CDR2 FNYEAQ. This CDR3 comprises 15 residues. The CDR3, as DNA: TGTGCCAGCAGAAATACAGGGGGCGCTTACAATGAGCAGTTCTTC. Its protein is CASRNTGGAYNEQFF.

The chain employs TRBV5-5 and TRBJ2-1; D might be TRBD1 (6 bases). Trimming took off 4 bases at V and 9 bases at J, with 23 bases between the two ends. CDR1 is SGHKS and CDR2 is YYEKEE in the germline V gene (reference sequence). This CDR3 has 16 residues. CDR3 loop: CASSERWTAAYGEQFF. Here the CDR3 DNA reads TGTGCCAGCAGCGAGAGGTGGACAGCTGCTTACGGTGAGCAGTTCTTC. Combining the CDR3 with reference TRBV5-5 and TRBJ2-1 gives the whole variable domain DAGVTQSPTHLIKTRGQQVTLRCSPISGHKSVSWYQQVLGQGPQFIFQYYEKEERGRGNFPDRFSARQFPNYSSELNVNALLLGDSALYLCASSERWTAAYGEQFFGPGTRLTVL.

The J gene is TRBJ1-3, the V gene TRBV18; D uncertain. Trimming took 3 bases from V and 0 from J, leaving 6 bases between them. Germline V gene data show CDR1 as KGHSH and CDR2 as LQKENI. The CDR3 is 14 residues long. DNA of the CDR3: TGTGCCAGCTCACCCCAGAACTCTGGAAACACCATATATTTT. Translated: CASSPQNSGNTIYF.

J is TRBJ2-1 and V is TRBV5-5; D gene ambiguous. Germline V gene sequence: CDR1 SGHKS, CDR2 YYEKEE (reference sequence). The CDR3 is 12 residues long. Trimming pared 2 bases from V and 7 bases from J, leaving 7 bases between. DNA of the CDR3: TGTGCCAGCAGCTTTCGAGGAAATGAGCAGTTCTTC. Amino acids: CASSFRGNEQFF.

V usage is TRBV10-3 and J usage is TRBJ2-5, with TRBD2 as a possible D gene (5 bases). Between the trimmed V and J ends, which lost 3 bases and 4 bases, there was a span of 9 bases. The CDR3 spans 13 residues. The germline gives CDR1 ENHRY, CDR2 SYGVKD. CDR3 bases: TGTGCCATCAGTGACGGGGTTGGAGAGACCCAGTACTTC. This sequence encodes CAISDGVGETQYF.

This clone was seen more than once but under ten times. The V and J genes are TRBV3-1 (or the pseudogene TRBV3-2) and TRBJ1-6; 10 bases fit TRBD1. The CDR3 length is 15 residues. CDR1 and CDR2 (germline): LGHDT, YNNKEL (reference sequence). Losses at the gene ends were 3 bases for V and 7 bases for J; bases not matched to a gene: 3. The CDR3 coding sequence is TGTGCCAGCAGCCAGGGGGACAGGGGCAATTCACCCCTCCACTTT. Translating it yields CASSQGDRGNSPLHF.

This clone was found a few times. The chain is built from TRBV5-1 and TRBJ2-1, with 9 nucleotides matching TRBD2. The CDR3 extends over 17 amino acids. Germline V lookup: CDR1 SGHRS, CDR2 YFSETQ. V shed 1 base and J 9 bases; nucleotides not matched to a gene: 14. The CDR3, as DNA: TGCGCCAGCAGCTTGATGTTGGCGGGAGGGCCCTCGGGTGAGCAGTTCTTC. Its translation: CASSLMLAGGPSGEQFF.

The chain combines TRBV6-5 with TRBJ2-3; D call uncertain. V lost 5 bases and J 3 bases, leaving 9 bases between the germline ends. The CDR3 loop spans 13 amino acids. Germline CDR1 is MNHEY and CDR2 is SVGAGI. CDR3 sequence reads: CASSPPGTDTQYF. CDR3 nucleotides: TGTGCCAGCAGTCCCCCCGGGACAGATACGCAGTATTTT.

This chain uses TRBV5-1 with TRBJ1-1; possible D gene TRBD1, 5 bases. There are 13 residues in the CDR3. Trimming stripped 7 bases from V and 11 bases from J, with 21 bases between. Germline V gives CDR1 SGHRS, CDR2 YFSETQ. CDR3 region: CASGEQGGGLAFF. The CDR3, as DNA: TGCGCCAGCGGGGAGCAGGGAGGAGGTTTGGCTTTCTTT.

The chain recombines TRBV14 with TRBJ2-5; unclear D gene. Trimming took off 4 bases at V and 5 bases at J, with 5 bases between the two ends. CDR1 is SGHDN and CDR2 is FVKESK in the germline V gene. The CDR3 totals 11 residues. CDR3 in amino acids: CASSPGETQYF. The CDR3 bases are TGTGCCAGCAGCCCCGGGGAGACCCAGTACTTC.

This chain connects TRBV11-2 to TRBJ2-2; no definite D call. Germline V lookup: CDR1 SGHAT, CDR2 FQNNGV. The CDR3 spans 14 residues. Trimming shortened V by 6 bases and J by 4 bases, and 12 bases separated the two germline ends. The CDR3 DNA sequence: TGTGCCAGCAGTTTATATTTGTCCACCGGGGAGCTGTTTTTT. This translates into CASSLYLSTGELFF.

The chain recombines TRBV5-1 with TRBJ1-4; D is perhaps TRBD1 (5 bases). Looked up from germline, CDR1 is SGHRS and CDR2 is YFSETQ. Trimming left V 8 bases short and J 5 bases short, with 13 bases between. The CDR3 contains 13 residues. The CDR3 coding sequence is TGCGCCAGTGGAAGGGGCGAGAATGAAAAACTGTTTTTT. It codes for CASGRGENEKLFF.

The chain carries TRBV28 and TRBJ1-2; maybe TRBD1 (5 bases). V shed 6 bases and J shed 0 bases, with 14 bases lying between them. Germline V gene lookup returns CDR1 MDHEN and CDR2 SYDVKM. The CDR3 runs to 15 residues. CDR3 nucleotide sequence: TGTGCCAGCAGGACGCTACAGGCCTCTAACTATGGCTACACCTTC. It encodes CASRTLQASNYGYTF.

This clone has just a few counts. The chain is built from TRBV28 and TRBJ1-5; possibly TRBD1 for D (5 bases). The CDR3 is 14 amino acids. Trimming shortened V by 3 bases and J by 4 bases, and 10 bases separated the two germline ends. Germline V gene data show CDR1 as MDHEN and CDR2 as SYDVKM. CDR3 sequence: CASSLTGGNQPQHF. In nucleotides, the CDR3 is TGTGCCAGCAGTTTGACGGGGGGGAATCAGCCCCAGCATTTT.

The chain links TRBV2 to TRBJ1-1, with a weak D call TRBD1 (6 bases). CDR1 SNHLY and CDR2 FYNNEI come from the germline V gene. This CDR3 region has 13 residues. V was cut by 1 base and J by 5 bases, with 8 bases left in between. This chain's CDR3 is CASSEEGGTEAFF. The CDR3, as DNA: TGTGCCAGCAGTGAAGAAGGGGGTACTGAAGCTTTCTTT.

The chain combines TRBV4-2 with TRBJ2-7, with TRBD2 identical over 8 bases. The CDR3 is 14 residues long. The V gene end was trimmed by 1 base and the J gene end by 7 bases; junction bases not matched to a gene: 6. Germline-derived CDR1 and CDR2 are LGHNA and YNFKEQ. CDR3 bases: TGTGCCAGCAGCCAAGGAAGTAGCGGGGCAGAGCAGTACTTC. This codes for CASSQGSSGAEQYF.

The chain is built from TRBV7-9 and TRBJ2-7, with 10 nucleotides matching TRBD2. This CDR3 is 16 amino acids long. The V gene end was trimmed by 3 bases and the J gene end by 6 bases; junction bases not matched to a gene: 11. Per germline, CDR1 SEHNR and CDR2 FQNEAQ (reference sequence). Here the CDR3 DNA reads TGTGCCAGCAGCTTTCTAGCGGGAGAGGGAAAGGGCGAGCAGTACTTC. Translated: CASSFLAGEGKGEQYF.

The rearrangement joins TRBV30 to TRBJ2-5; D is perhaps TRBD2 (5 bases). CDR3 size: 13 residues. Germline V lookup: CDR1 GTSNPN, CDR2 SVGIG (reference sequence). V gave up 8 bases and J gave up 1 base, with 14 bases separating them. DNA for the CDR3: TGTGCCGGAGCGGTTAGCGCCCAAGAGACCCAGTACTTC. It codes for CAGAVSAQETQYF.

The V gene is TRBV18, the J gene TRBJ2-2; 7 nucleotides agree with TRBD1. CDR3 length: 17 amino acids. Unmatched junction bases numbered 11, after V lost 2 bases and J lost 5 bases. Germline loops: CDR1 KGHSH, CDR2 LQKENI. Written as DNA, the CDR3 is TGTGCCAGCTCACCAAATCGAGGGACAGTGGGGACCGGGGAGCTGTTTTTT. It translates to CASSPNRGTVGTGELFF. The variable domain in full, completed from reference TRBV18 and TRBJ2-2, reads NAGVMQNPRHLVRRRGQEARLRCSPMKGHSHVYWYRQLPEEGLKFMVYLQKENIIDESGMPKERFSAEFPKEGPSILRIQQVVRGDSAAYFCASSPNRGTVGTGELFFGEGSRLTVL.

The genes are TRBV7-6 and TRBJ2-3, with 7 bases identical to TRBD2. V shed 2 bases and J 3 bases; nucleotides not matched to a gene: 5. This CDR3 has 15 residues. CDR1 and CDR2 (germline): SGHVS, FNYEAQ. CDR3 amino acids: CASSLRGEGTDTQYF. The CDR3, as DNA: TGTGCCAGCAGCTTACGAGGGGAGGGGACAGATACGCAGTATTTT. Full variable domain (remainder filled in from reference TRBV7-6 and TRBJ2-3): GAGVSQSPRYKVTKRGQDVALRCDPISGHVSLYWYRQALGQGPEFLTYFNYEAQQDKSGLPNDRFSAERPEGSISTLTIQRTEQRDSAMYRCASSLRGEGTDTQYFGPGTRLTVL.

The chain recombines TRBV10-3 with TRBJ2-5, with 7 bases aligning to TRBD2. J gave up 3 bases and V 11 bases, and 9 bases lay outside the gene matches. The CDR3 spans 13 residues. Germline values: CDR1 ENHRY, CDR2 SYGVKD. The DNA for the CDR3 is TGTGCCGTAGGCGGGGGAGCGGAAGAGACCCAGTACTTC. Translating gives CAVGGGAEETQYF.

The chain employs TRBV2 and TRBJ2-1; 8 nucleotides align to TRBD2. Germline V gene sequence: CDR1 SNHLY, CDR2 FYNNEI. J gave up 4 bases and V 6 bases, and 11 bases lay outside the gene matches. The CDR3 loop spans 16 amino acids. DNA of the CDR3: TGTGCCAGCAGGGGATTACTAGCGGAGGTTTACAATGAGCAGTTCTTC. This sequence encodes CASRGLLAEVYNEQFF.

CDR3 in amino acids: CASSEWWGGSEAFF. In nucleotides, the CDR3 is TGTGCCAGCAGTGAATGGTGGGGGGGCTCTGAAGCTTTCTTT. This sequence joins TRBV2 and TRBJ1-1; tentative D call: TRBD1 (6 bases). CDR3 length equals 14 residues. Per germline, CDR1 SNHLY and CDR2 FYNNEI. Trimming pared 2 bases from V and 6 bases from J, leaving 13 bases between.